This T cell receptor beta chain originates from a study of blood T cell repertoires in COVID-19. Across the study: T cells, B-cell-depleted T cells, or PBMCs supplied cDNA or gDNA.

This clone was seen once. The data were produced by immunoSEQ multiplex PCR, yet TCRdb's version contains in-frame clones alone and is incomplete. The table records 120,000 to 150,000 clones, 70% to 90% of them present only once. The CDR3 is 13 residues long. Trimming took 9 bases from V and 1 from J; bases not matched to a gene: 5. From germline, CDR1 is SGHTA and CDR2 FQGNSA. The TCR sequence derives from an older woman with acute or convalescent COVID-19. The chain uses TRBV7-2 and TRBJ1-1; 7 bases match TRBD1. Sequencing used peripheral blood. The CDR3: CASKRQGNTEAFF. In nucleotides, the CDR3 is TGTGCCAGTAAAAGACAGGGGAACACTGAAGCTTTCTTT.